This T cell receptor beta chain came from a study of cytomegalovirus exposure and HLA in healthy donors. Study overall: Previous work identified 120 million or so unique TCR beta sequences from approximately 190 million T cells.

The study ran its PCR with 60 Vbeta and 13 Jbeta primers. The assay was immunoSEQ multiplex PCR, and TCRdb's table has in-frame clones only and misses some. The sample shows around 190,000 clones, roughly 85% of them seen only once. Regarding donors, all were healthy bone marrow donors. Study-wide findings and caveats: A later analysis linked a missense DCLRE1C variant to TCR beta V- and J-gene trimming.

For this clone: Its antigen is still unknown.

The sequenced sample was PBMCs. The origin of this receptor is a woman between 45 and 60 years old in good health and CMV-seronegative.

Written as DNA, the CDR3 is TGTGCCAGCAGCCGAGACAGAAACAACTATGGCTACACCTTC. Its protein product is CASSRDRNNYGYTF. The chain uses TRBV28 and TRBJ1-2; maybe TRBD1 (5 bases). The germline V and J ends were trimmed by 6 bases and 2 bases, with 13 bases remaining between them. The germline V gene has CDR1 MDHEN and CDR2 SYDVKM. The CDR3 contains 14 residues.